These 17 T cell receptor beta chains came from one sample sequenced in a study of Ad26.COV2.S vaccination and SARS-CoV-2 variants. Treatment given: about 20 received Ad26.COV2.S at low or high dose, single or two shots; 5 received placebo; per-sample allocation not given. Samples came from day 63 after the first vaccine or placebo injection. Method: immunoSEQ multiplex PCR; TCRdb's copy keeps in-frame clones and lacks some. The sample holds approximately 400,000 clones, 85% seen once. The source material was peripheral blood, sampled in a trial of Ad26.COV2.S vaccine versus placebo. The receptors shown here come from a person between 18 and 65 years old who received the Ad26.COV2.S COVID-19 vaccine or a placebo.

The chain recombines TRBV7-8 with TRBJ2-2; 10 bases line up with TRBD1. Germline V gene sequence: CDR1 SGHVS, CDR2 FQNEAQ. This CDR3 comprises 17 residues. V gave up 5 bases and J gave up 0 bases; unmatched junction bases: 6. The CDR3 reads CASSRRDRGSNTGELFF. CDR3 in DNA: TGTGCCAGCAGCCGCCGGGACAGGGGATCGAACACCGGGGAGCTGTTTTTT. The full variable domain, in which reference TRBV7-8 and TRBJ2-2 provide the parts outside the CDR3, is GAGVSQSPRYKVAKRGQDVALRCDPISGHVSLFWYQQALGQGPEFLTYFQNEAQLDKSGLPSDRFFAERPEGSVSTLKIQRTQQEDSAVYLCASSRRDRGSNTGELFFGEGSRLTVL.

This chain joins TRBV5-1 and TRBJ1-6, with TRBD1 matching over 7 bases. Germline CDR1 and CDR2: SGHRS and YFSETQ. The CDR3 is 15 amino acids. With 4 bases clipped from V and 7 bases from J, the junction kept 8 bases outside the gene matches. CDR3: CASSSKQGPNSPLHF. The CDR3 region has the DNA TGCGCCAGCAGCAGTAAACAGGGGCCGAATTCACCCCTCCACTTT.

This clone came up a few times. The J gene is TRBJ2-5, the V gene TRBV2; D gene unclear. The V gene lost 2 bases and the J gene lost 3 bases, with 4 bases spanning the gap. CDR1 is SNHLY, CDR2 FYNNEI, per germline. The CDR3 contains 12 residues. The CDR3 sequence is CASSELEETQYF. The CDR3 nucleotides are TGTGCCAGCAGTGAATTGGAAGAGACCCAGTACTTC.

J is TRBJ1-2 and V is TRBV28; 9 nucleotides match TRBD1. The CDR3 has 18 amino acids. The V segment lost 2 bases and the J segment 4 bases; nucleotides outside the gene matches: 14. In germline, CDR1 is MDHEN, CDR2 SYDVKM. The CDR3 DNA follows: TGTGCCAGCAGTTTACCGATGAGTGTAGGGACAGGGAGCTATGGCTACACCTTC. It specifies CASSLPMSVGTGSYGYTF.

The rearrangement uses TRBV3-1 (or the pseudogene TRBV3-2) and TRBJ1-5; a possible D gene is TRBD1 (5 bases). There are 14 residues in the CDR3. CDR1 and CDR2 from the germline V gene are LGHDT and YNNKEL (reference sequence). With 3 bases removed from V and 1 base from J, the gap between germline ends came to 7 bases. In DNA, the CDR3 is TGTGCCAGCAGCCAGGGGCGAAGCAATCAGCCCCAGCATTTT. Its translation is CASSQGRSNQPQHF.

The rearrangement joins TRBV15 to TRBJ2-4, with D possibly TRBD1 on 5 matching bases. CDR1 is LNHNV, CDR2 YYDKDF, per germline (reference sequence). This CDR3 contains 14 residues. The V end lost 3 bases, the J end lost 6 bases, and 12 bases lay between the germline ends. The CDR3: CATSSMGQGNIQYF. CDR3 nucleotide sequence: TGTGCCACCAGCAGCATGGGGCAGGGAAACATTCAGTACTTC.

The chain combines TRBV19 with TRBJ2-2; TRBD2 agrees at 8 bases. This CDR3 spans 14 amino acids. CDR1 is LNHDA and CDR2 is SQIVND in the germline V gene (reference sequence). Germline trimming cut 4 bases from V and 5 bases from J; bases unmatched to any gene: 3. DNA for the CDR3: TGTGCCAGTAGTAGTAGCGGGACGACCGGGGAGCTGTTTTTT. Its translation: CASSSSGTTGELFF.

This sequence joins TRBV18 and TRBJ2-3, with 9 bases that match TRBD2. With V trimmed by 6 bases and J by 1 base, 5 bases remained unmatched. CDR1 is KGHSH and CDR2 is LQKENI in the germline V gene. This CDR3 is built from 15 residues. The CDR3 loop reads CASSQTSGRTDTQYF. CDR3 bases: TGTGCCAGCTCTCAGACTAGCGGACGCACAGATACGCAGTATTTT.

This chain joins TRBV5-1 and TRBJ2-7; weak D call: TRBD1 (5 bases). Germline-derived CDR1 and CDR2 are SGHRS and YFSETQ. Trimming pared 4 bases from V and 2 bases from J, leaving 13 bases between. The CDR3 spans 14 residues. CDR3 in DNA: TGCGCCAGCAGCGGCGGAGCAGGGACCTACGAGCAGTACTTC. Its protein is CASSGGAGTYEQYF.

This clone occurred a few times. The J gene is TRBJ1-6, the V gene TRBV30, with D possibly being TRBD1 (6 bases). The CDR3 is made up of 12 amino acids. CDR1 GTSNPN and CDR2 SVGIG come from the germline V gene (reference sequence). V gave up 6 bases and J gave up 13 bases, with 16 bases separating them. DNA for the CDR3: TGTGCCTGCCGACAAGGGGGGGATCCCCTCCACTTT. Translated, it gives CACRQGGDPLHF.

This rearrangement joins TRBV6-2 or TRBV6-3 to TRBJ2-5; 7 bases match TRBD2. The CDR3 runs 17 residues. The germline V gene encodes CDR1 MNHEY and CDR2 SVGEGT. Trimming took 2 bases from V and 5 from J; bases not matched to a gene: 14. CDR3 coding DNA: TGTGCCAGCAGTTACCCTCCCTTGACGGGGGGAATTGAGACCCAGTACTTC. Its protein is CASSYPPLTGGIETQYF.

The chain employs TRBV3-1 (or the pseudogene TRBV3-2) and TRBJ1-1; no clear D. Germline V gene data show CDR1 as LGHDT and CDR2 as YNNKEL (reference sequence). The ends were cut back, 2 bases at V and 3 bases at J, with 10 bases in the middle. There are 14 residues in the CDR3. CDR3 sequence reads: CASSQLGSDTEAFF. The CDR3 DNA reads as TGTGCCAGCAGCCAATTGGGGTCGGACACTGAAGCTTTCTTT.

The rearrangement links TRBV28 to TRBJ2-7; D uncertain. The CDR3 has 11 residues. V was pared by 6 bases and J by 7 bases, with 10 bases between. The germline CDR1 and CDR2 sequences are MDHEN and SYDVKM. The DNA for the CDR3 is TGTGCCAGCAGCACCTACACGGAGCAGTACTTC. It encodes CASSTYTEQYF.

J is TRBJ2-4 and V is TRBV6-2 or TRBV6-3, with TRBD2 identical over 9 bases. The CDR3 length is 15 residues. V shed 5 bases, J shed 7 bases, and the junction held 9 bases outside the gene matches. Germline values: CDR1 MNHEY, CDR2 SVGEGT. The CDR3 coding sequence is TGTGCCAGCAGTGTTAGCGGGAGCTACGGGAACATTCAGTACTTC. It is translated as CASSVSGSYGNIQYF.

The chain has TRBV5-6 and TRBJ2-7; D not resolved. Trimming took off 1 base at V and 6 bases at J, with 8 bases between the two ends. The CDR3 covers 12 residues. Per germline, CDR1 SGHDT and CDR2 YYEEEE. The CDR3 DNA follows: TGTGCCAGCAGCTTGTCGAACCTCGAGCAGTACTTC. This codes for CASSLSNLEQYF.

The chain joins TRBV10-3 to TRBJ2-3, with TRBD1 matching over 9 bases. Germline V CDR1 and CDR2: ENHRY, SYGVKD. Trimming cost V 4 bases and J 3 bases; bases outside gene matches: 11. The CDR3 runs to 17 residues. As DNA, the CDR3 is TGTGCCATCAGTGCGTCCGCCGGGACAGGGAGTACAGATACGCAGTATTTT. Its translation is CAISASAGTGSTDTQYF.

This chain uses TRBV5-1 with TRBJ2-6; 11 bases are a match to TRBD1. Per the germline V gene, CDR1 is SGHRS and CDR2 is YFSETQ. The junction had 10 bases not matched to a gene; V was cut back by 2 bases and J by 3 bases. CDR3 length equals 19 residues. CDR3 amino acids: CASSLTLGQGAGGANVLTF. DNA of the CDR3: TGCGCCAGCAGCTTAACCCTCGGACAGGGGGCCGGTGGGGCCAACGTCCTGACTTTC.